This T cell receptor beta chain was sequenced during a study of blood T cell repertoires in COVID-19. Two negative PCRs, clearance, or symptom resolution were required of recovered Cohort 3 donors. Only in-frame clones appear in the TCRdb table, and some are missing; sequencing was by immunoSEQ multiplex PCR. Of 150,000 to 200,000 clones in the sample, around 80% are singletons; the top ten hold approximately 9.9%. This TCR came from a man aged 50-59 years who had recovered from COVID-19. Sequenced material: PBMCs or T cells enriched from blood (not recorded which).

CDR3 coding DNA: TGTGCCACCTGGGACAGGGTGTACAATGAGCAGTTCTTC. The encoded protein is CATWDRVYNEQFF. The rearrangement links TRBV2 to TRBJ2-1; 9 positions match TRBD1. With 10 bases clipped from V and 4 bases from J, the junction kept 5 bases outside the gene matches. Germline V gene data show CDR1 as SNHLY and CDR2 as FYNNEI. The CDR3 totals 13 residues.